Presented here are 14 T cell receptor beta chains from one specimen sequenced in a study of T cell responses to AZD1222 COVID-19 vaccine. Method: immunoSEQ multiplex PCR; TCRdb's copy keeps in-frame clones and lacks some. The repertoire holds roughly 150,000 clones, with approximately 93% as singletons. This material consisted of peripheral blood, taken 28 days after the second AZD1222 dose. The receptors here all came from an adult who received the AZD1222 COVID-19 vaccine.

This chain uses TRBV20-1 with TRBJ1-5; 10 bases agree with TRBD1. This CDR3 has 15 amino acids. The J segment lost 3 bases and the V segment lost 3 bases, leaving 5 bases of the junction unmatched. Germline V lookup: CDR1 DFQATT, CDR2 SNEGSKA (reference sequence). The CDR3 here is CSASWGQGNNQPQHF. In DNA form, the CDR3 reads TGCAGTGCTAGTTGGGGACAGGGGAACAATCAGCCCCAGCATTTT.

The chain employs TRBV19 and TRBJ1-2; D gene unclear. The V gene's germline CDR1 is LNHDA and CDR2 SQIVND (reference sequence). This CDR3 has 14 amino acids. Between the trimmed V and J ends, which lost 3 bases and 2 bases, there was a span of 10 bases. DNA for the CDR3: TGTGCCAGTAGTATGTATGGGCGGAACTATGGCTACACCTTC. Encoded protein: CASSMYGRNYGYTF.

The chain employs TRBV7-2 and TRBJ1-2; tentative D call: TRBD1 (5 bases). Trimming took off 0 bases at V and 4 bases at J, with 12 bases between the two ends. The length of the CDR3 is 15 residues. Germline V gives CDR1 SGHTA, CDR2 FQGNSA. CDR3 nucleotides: TGTGCCAGCAGCTTAGCGTTGACAGCTGGCTATGGCTACACCTTC. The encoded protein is CASSLALTAGYGYTF.

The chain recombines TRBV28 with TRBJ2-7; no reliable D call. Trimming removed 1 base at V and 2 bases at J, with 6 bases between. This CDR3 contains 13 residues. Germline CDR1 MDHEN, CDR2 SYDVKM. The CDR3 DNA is TGTGCCAGCAGTTTATCCCAAACCTACGAGCAGTACTTC. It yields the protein CASSLSQTYEQYF.

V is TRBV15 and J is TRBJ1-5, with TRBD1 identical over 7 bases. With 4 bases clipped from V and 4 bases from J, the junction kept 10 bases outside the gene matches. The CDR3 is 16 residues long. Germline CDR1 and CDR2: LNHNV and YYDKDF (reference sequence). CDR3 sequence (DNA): TGTGCCACCAGCAAAAAAAGCGGGACAGTGAATCAGCCCCAGCATTTT. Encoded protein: CATSKKSGTVNQPQHF.

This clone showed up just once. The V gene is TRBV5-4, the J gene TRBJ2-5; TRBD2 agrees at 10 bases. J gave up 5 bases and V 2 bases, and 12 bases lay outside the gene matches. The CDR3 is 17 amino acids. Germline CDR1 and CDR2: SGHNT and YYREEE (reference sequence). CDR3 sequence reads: CASSLGTSAPGGETQYF. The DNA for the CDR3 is TGTGCCAGCAGCTTAGGGACTAGCGCCCCTGGGGGGGAGACCCAGTACTTC.

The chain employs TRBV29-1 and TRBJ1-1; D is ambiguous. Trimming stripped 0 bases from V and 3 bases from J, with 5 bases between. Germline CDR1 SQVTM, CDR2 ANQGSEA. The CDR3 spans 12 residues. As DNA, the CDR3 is TGCAGCGTTGAAGATTGGGACACTGAAGCTTTCTTT. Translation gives CSVEDWDTEAFF.

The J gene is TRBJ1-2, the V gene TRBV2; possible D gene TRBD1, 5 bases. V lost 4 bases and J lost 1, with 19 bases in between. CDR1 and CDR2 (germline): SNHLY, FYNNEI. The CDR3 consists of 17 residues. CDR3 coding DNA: TGTGCCAGCAGTGGCGTCCGCGGACACTCATTTAACTATGGCTACACCTTC. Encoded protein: CASSGVRGHSFNYGYTF.

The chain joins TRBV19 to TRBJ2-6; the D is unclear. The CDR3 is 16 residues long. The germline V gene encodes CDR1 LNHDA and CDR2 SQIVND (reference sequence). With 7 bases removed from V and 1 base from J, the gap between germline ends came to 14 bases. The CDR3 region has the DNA TGTGCCAGTAATTCCGCTTGGGATTCTGGGGCCAACGTCCTGACTTTC. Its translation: CASNSAWDSGANVLTF.

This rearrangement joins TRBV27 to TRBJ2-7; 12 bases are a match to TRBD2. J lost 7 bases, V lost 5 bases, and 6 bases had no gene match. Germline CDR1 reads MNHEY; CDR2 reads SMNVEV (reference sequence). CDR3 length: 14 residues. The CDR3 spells CASSTRTSGKEQYF. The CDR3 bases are TGTGCCAGCAGTACCCGGACTAGCGGGAAGGAGCAGTACTTC.

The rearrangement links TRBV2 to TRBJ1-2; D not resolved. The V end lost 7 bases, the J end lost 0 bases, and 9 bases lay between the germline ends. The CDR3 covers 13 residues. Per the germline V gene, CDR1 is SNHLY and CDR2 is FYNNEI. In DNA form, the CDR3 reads TGTGCCAGCATAACACGTACTAACTATGGCTACACCTTC. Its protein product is CASITRTNYGYTF. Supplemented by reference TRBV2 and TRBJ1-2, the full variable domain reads EPEVTQTPSHQVTQMGQEVILRCVPISNHLYFYWYRQILGQKVEFLVSFYNNEISEKSEIFDDQFSVERPDGSNFTLKIRSTKLEDSAMYFCASITRTNYGYTFGSGTRLTVV.

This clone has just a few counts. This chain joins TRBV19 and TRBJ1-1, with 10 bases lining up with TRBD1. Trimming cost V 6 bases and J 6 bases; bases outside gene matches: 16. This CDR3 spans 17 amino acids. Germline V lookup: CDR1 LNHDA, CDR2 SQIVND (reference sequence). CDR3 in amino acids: CASSLRGQGVLFSEAFF. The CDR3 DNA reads TGTGCCAGTAGCTTACGCGGACAGGGGGTCCTGTTTTCTGAAGCTTTCTTT.

The CDR3 DNA reads as TGTGCCAGCAGCAAAGTTCAGCGGGCATCGGGACAGTTGAACTATGGCTACACCTTC. Amino acids: CASSKVQRASGQLNYGYTF. The chain carries TRBV21-1 and TRBJ1-2; TRBD1 is the table's D call and was not checked against the DNA. TRBV21-1 is a documented pseudogene. The CDR3 is 19 amino acids.

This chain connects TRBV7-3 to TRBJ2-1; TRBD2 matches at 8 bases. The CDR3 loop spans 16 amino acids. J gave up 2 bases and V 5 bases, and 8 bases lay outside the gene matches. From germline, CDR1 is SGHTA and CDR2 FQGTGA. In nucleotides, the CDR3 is TGTGCCAGCAGCCTTGATGGTAGCGGGGCCTACAATGAGCAGTTCTTC. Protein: CASSLDGSGAYNEQFF. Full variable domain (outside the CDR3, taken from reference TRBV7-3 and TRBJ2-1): GAGVSQTPSNKVTEKGKYVELRCDPISGHTALYWYRQSLGQGPEFLIYFQGTGAADDSGLPNDRFFAVRPEGSVSTLKIQRTERGDSAVYLCASSLDGSGAYNEQFFGPGTRLTVL.